These T cell receptor beta chains were read from a single sample in a study of identical twins. One entry per CDR3 protein results from TCRdb running MiXCR on the 5' RACE reads. The data contain about 520,000 distinct CDR3 sequences, 22% of them singletons. These sequences were also reported in another study, on T cells expressing NK-cell markers.

The sequencing input was CD4+ T cells sorted from blood. The origin of the receptors is a woman in her late teens or twenties in good health. Each CDR3 is given without its conserved first and last residue. A D gene is named only where the DNA matches it firmly. A row's size may be missing; if present it is once, few, many or a size class.

d_call: -
v_call: TRBV20-1
clone_size: -
j_call: TRBJ2-5
cdr3_aa: SASVTHRETQY

d_call: TRBD1
v_call: TRBV12-3/TRBV12-4
clone_size: many
j_call: TRBJ1-1
cdr3_aa: ASSPRTGRVTEAF

d_call: -
v_call: TRBV11-2
clone_size: -
j_call: TRBJ2-1
cdr3_aa: ASSLVRTSNSYNEQF

d_call: -
v_call: TRBV15
clone_size: -
j_call: TRBJ2-7
cdr3_aa: ATSRGAESSYEQY

d_call: -
v_call: TRBV12-3/TRBV12-4
clone_size: many
j_call: TRBJ2-1
cdr3_aa: ASSSSYSYNEQF

d_call: -
v_call: TRBV29-1
clone_size: -
j_call: TRBJ1-4
cdr3_aa: SASQGDEKLF

d_call: -
v_call: TRBV6-5
clone_size: -
j_call: TRBJ1-4
cdr3_aa: ASSYRPSQGTNEKLF

d_call: -
v_call: TRBV11-2
clone_size: -
j_call: TRBJ2-1
cdr3_aa: ASSLEPGGASEQF

d_call: TRBD1
v_call: TRBV6-5
clone_size: -
j_call: TRBJ1-6
cdr3_aa: ASSLKGAGLRNSPLH

d_call: -
v_call: TRBV10-3
clone_size: -
j_call: TRBJ2-7
cdr3_aa: AISADSTYEQY

d_call: TRBD2
v_call: TRBV6-2/TRBV6-3
clone_size: -
j_call: TRBJ2-1
cdr3_aa: ASTLPSGRGNEQF

d_call: TRBD1
v_call: TRBV6-1
clone_size: few
j_call: TRBJ1-2
cdr3_aa: ASSRSTTGNGYT

d_call: TRBD1
v_call: TRBV29-1
clone_size: few
j_call: TRBJ1-5
cdr3_aa: SVSGWTGIGSNQPQH

d_call: -
v_call: TRBV7-6
clone_size: -
j_call: TRBJ2-3
cdr3_aa: ASSFLTLLSRLADTQY

d_call: TRBD1
v_call: TRBV20-1
clone_size: -
j_call: TRBJ1-1
cdr3_aa: SATRQGGAF

d_call: -
v_call: TRBV12-3/TRBV12-4
clone_size: few
j_call: TRBJ1-1
cdr3_aa: ASRGWGTVNTEAF

d_call: -
v_call: TRBV7-8
clone_size: few
j_call: TRBJ1-2
cdr3_aa: ASSLGAGLDYGYT

d_call: -
v_call: TRBV2
clone_size: few
j_call: TRBJ2-7
cdr3_aa: ASSRQDLYEQY

d_call: TRBD2
v_call: TRBV9
clone_size: -
j_call: TRBJ2-1
cdr3_aa: ASSVAPGTSGSRYEQF

d_call: -
v_call: TRBV11-3
clone_size: -
j_call: TRBJ2-5
cdr3_aa: ASSLPTRAIGETQY

d_call: TRBD2
v_call: TRBV7-2
clone_size: -
j_call: TRBJ2-7
cdr3_aa: ASSFLAASGGYEQY

d_call: -
v_call: TRBV7-2
clone_size: -
j_call: TRBJ1-2
cdr3_aa: ASSLGGYRDGYT

d_call: -
v_call: TRBV5-1
clone_size: -
j_call: TRBJ1-6
cdr3_aa: ASSLLVPAGHNSPLH

d_call: -
v_call: TRBV20-1
clone_size: few
j_call: TRBJ2-1
cdr3_aa: SAARLRVGFDEQF

d_call: -
v_call: TRBV6-1
clone_size: few
j_call: TRBJ1-5
cdr3_aa: ASSARRGLTNQPQH